Listed below are T cell receptor beta chains from one sample, sequenced in a study of CD8 T cells in ankylosing spondylitis. TCRdb recomputed calls from the 5' RACE reads with MiXCR, one row per CDR3 protein. This sample has about 36,000 distinct CDR3 sequences, with 6% found just once. The sample consisted of blood, either unsorted or a sorted T cell fraction (not recorded which). The receptors stem from a male donor with ankylosing spondylitis or in good health (not recorded which). The CDR3 runs from the conserved cysteine through the conserved F or W. The D gene is left open where the match is weak. Not all rows give a size; the values are once, few, many and, for expanded clones, a class.

v_call: TRBV25-1
j_call: TRBJ2-3
d_call: NA
clone_size: many
cdr3_aa: CASSEFFTDTQYF
cdr3_nt: TGTGCCAGCAGTGAATTTTTCACAGATACGCAGTATTTT

v_call: TRBV2
j_call: TRBJ2-2
d_call: TRBD1
clone_size: NA
cdr3_aa: CASSLGTGGFTAELFF
cdr3_nt: TGTGCCAGCAGCCTCGGGACAGGGGGCTTCACCGCGGAGCTGTTTTTT

v_call: TRBV29-1
j_call: TRBJ2-1
d_call: NA
clone_size: many
cdr3_aa: CSVDGKYNEQFF
cdr3_nt: TGCAGCGTTGACGGGAAATACAATGAGCAGTTCTTC

v_call: TRBV6-1
j_call: TRBJ1-2
d_call: TRBD1
clone_size: many
cdr3_aa: CASSDGLRQGGGYTF
cdr3_nt: TGTGCCAGCAGTGACGGCCTCAGACAGGGTGGAGGCTACACCTTC

v_call: TRBV5-1
j_call: TRBJ1-2
d_call: NA
clone_size: many
cdr3_aa: CASIDGPGRGYGYTF
cdr3_nt: TGCGCCAGCATCGATGGTCCAGGGCGCGGCTATGGCTACACCTTC

v_call: TRBV12-3/TRBV12-4
j_call: TRBJ2-7
d_call: NA
clone_size: NA
cdr3_aa: CASSLWNEQYF
cdr3_nt: TGTGCCAGCAGTTTATGGAACGAGCAGTACTTC

v_call: TRBV6-2/TRBV6-3
j_call: TRBJ1-2
d_call: NA
clone_size: many
cdr3_aa: CASSYLATAPNGYTF
cdr3_nt: TGTGCCAGCAGTTACCTTGCGACGGCGCCCAACGGCTACACCTTC

v_call: TRBV20-1
j_call: TRBJ2-7
d_call: NA
clone_size: few
cdr3_aa: CSASGSYEQYF
cdr3_nt: TGCAGTGCTTCAGGGAGCTACGAGCAGTACTTC

v_call: TRBV5-1
j_call: TRBJ2-5
d_call: TRBD2
clone_size: many
cdr3_aa: CASSPGTTQETQYF
cdr3_nt: TGCGCCAGCAGCCCGGGGACTACCCAAGAGACCCAGTACTTC

v_call: TRBV30
j_call: TRBJ2-3
d_call: NA
clone_size: many
cdr3_aa: CAWSGSTSTDTQYF
cdr3_nt: TGTGCCTGGAGTGGGTCCACTAGCACAGATACGCAGTATTTT

v_call: TRBV10-3
j_call: TRBJ2-7
d_call: TRBD1
clone_size: many
cdr3_aa: CAITSTGDEQYF
cdr3_nt: TGTGCCATCACCTCGACAGGGGACGAGCAGTACTTC

v_call: TRBV20-1
j_call: TRBJ2-7
d_call: NA
clone_size: few
cdr3_aa: CCAKTERSSRDYEQYF
cdr3_nt: TGCTGCGCTAAAACTGAACGGTCCTCGAGGGACTACGAGCAGTACTTC

v_call: TRBV28
j_call: TRBJ1-1
d_call: TRBD1
clone_size: many
cdr3_aa: CASSFVGGALNTEAFF
cdr3_nt: TGTGCCAGCAGTTTTGTAGGGGGCGCCTTAAACACTGAAGCTTTCTTT

v_call: TRBV7-8
j_call: TRBJ2-7
d_call: NA
clone_size: many
cdr3_aa: CASSLANTYEQYF
cdr3_nt: TGTGCCAGCAGCTTAGCCAATACTTACGAGCAGTACTTC

v_call: TRBV3-1
j_call: TRBJ2-7
d_call: NA
clone_size: many
cdr3_aa: CASSQEDEQPRPYEQYF
cdr3_nt: TGTGCCAGCAGCCAAGAAGATGAACAACCAAGGCCTTACGAGCAGTACTTC

v_call: TRBV27
j_call: TRBJ1-4
d_call: NA
clone_size: many
cdr3_aa: CASSPLAGAANEKLFF
cdr3_nt: TGTGCCAGCAGTCCATTAGCGGGCGCAGCTAATGAAAAACTGTTTTTT

v_call: TRBV6-1
j_call: TRBJ1-1
d_call: NA
clone_size: many
cdr3_aa: CASSVGAGNTEAFF
cdr3_nt: TGTGCCAGCAGTGTGGGGGCAGGAAACACTGAAGCTTTCTTT

v_call: TRBV5-1
j_call: TRBJ2-1
d_call: NA
clone_size: many
cdr3_aa: CASSLTQGGSEQFF
cdr3_nt: TGCGCCAGCAGCTTGACACAGGGAGGGAGTGAGCAGTTCTTC

v_call: TRBV12-3/TRBV12-4
j_call: TRBJ1-5
d_call: TRBD1
clone_size: many
cdr3_aa: CASSPGQGVSQPQHF
cdr3_nt: TGTGCCAGCAGTCCCGGACAGGGGGTTTCCCAGCCCCAGCATTTT

v_call: TRBV6-5
j_call: TRBJ2-6
d_call: TRBD1
clone_size: many
cdr3_aa: CASSYRTGAGANVLTF
cdr3_nt: TGTGCCAGCAGTTACCGAACAGGGGCTGGGGCCAACGTCCTGACTTTC

v_call: TRBV4-2
j_call: TRBJ1-5
d_call: NA
clone_size: many
cdr3_aa: CASSQESASQPQHF
cdr3_nt: TGTGCCAGCAGCCAAGAATCCGCTAGCCAGCCCCAGCATTTT

v_call: TRBV11-2
j_call: TRBJ2-6
d_call: NA
clone_size: many
cdr3_aa: CASRRWGVTGANVLTF
cdr3_nt: TGTGCCAGCCGCCGGTGGGGAGTGACTGGGGCCAACGTCCTGACTTTC

v_call: TRBV5-1
j_call: TRBJ2-2
d_call: NA
clone_size: many
cdr3_aa: CASSSPSGENTGELFF
cdr3_nt: TGCGCCAGCAGCTCGCCTTCAGGGGAAAACACCGGGGAGCTGTTTTTT

v_call: TRBV10-3
j_call: TRBJ1-1
d_call: NA
clone_size: many
cdr3_aa: CAIARGDTEAFF
cdr3_nt: TGTGCCATCGCGCGGGGCGACACTGAAGCTTTCTTT

v_call: TRBV4-1
j_call: TRBJ1-1
d_call: TRBD1
clone_size: many
cdr3_aa: CASSPPASVQGMTEAFF
cdr3_nt: TGCGCCAGCAGCCCTCCTGCGTCGGTACAGGGGATGACTGAAGCTTTCTTT

v_call: TRBV7-3
j_call: TRBJ2-5
d_call: NA
clone_size: many
cdr3_aa: CASSPAPLTAYQETQYF
cdr3_nt: TGTGCCAGCAGCCCAGCTCCGCTCACAGCGTACCAAGAGACCCAGTACTTC

v_call: TRBV5-6
j_call: TRBJ2-5
d_call: TRBD1
clone_size: many
cdr3_aa: CASSITGVETQYF
cdr3_nt: TGTGCCAGCAGCATTACAGGGGTGGAGACCCAGTACTTC

v_call: TRBV18
j_call: TRBJ1-2
d_call: NA
clone_size: many
cdr3_aa: CASSPYRPGGDYGYTF
cdr3_nt: TGTGCCAGCTCACCGTATCGGCCAGGAGGGGACTATGGCTACACCTTC

v_call: TRBV6-2/TRBV6-3
j_call: TRBJ2-3
d_call: NA
clone_size: many
cdr3_aa: CASSYRSDTQYF
cdr3_nt: TGTGCCAGCAGTTACCGGTCAGATACGCAGTATTTT

v_call: TRBV19
j_call: TRBJ2-3
d_call: TRBD2
clone_size: many
cdr3_aa: CASSIAGAPLLAGDPDTQYF
cdr3_nt: TGTGCCAGTAGTATAGCCGGTGCTCCGCTACTAGCGGGGGACCCCGATACGCAGTATTTT

v_call: TRBV5-1
j_call: TRBJ2-3
d_call: TRBD1
clone_size: many
cdr3_aa: CASSSRQGLTDTQYF
cdr3_nt: TGCGCCAGCAGCTCTCGACAGGGCCTCACAGATACGCAGTATTTT

v_call: TRBV6-5
j_call: TRBJ1-2
d_call: NA
clone_size: many
cdr3_aa: CASSYWGTDYGYTF
cdr3_nt: TGTGCCAGCAGTTACTGGGGGACGGATTATGGCTACACCTTC

v_call: TRBV24-1
j_call: TRBJ2-1
d_call: NA
clone_size: medium-sized
cdr3_aa: CATSDLRDSRNEQFF
cdr3_nt: TGTGCCACCAGTGATCTCCGGGACTCGAGAAATGAGCAGTTCTTC

v_call: TRBV3-1
j_call: TRBJ1-2
d_call: TRBD1
clone_size: many
cdr3_aa: CASSQAGQGNYGYTF
cdr3_nt: TGTGCCAGCAGCCAAGCAGGACAGGGAAACTATGGCTACACCTTC

v_call: TRBV29-1
j_call: TRBJ2-1
d_call: NA
clone_size: many
cdr3_aa: CSTDSGSYNEQFF
cdr3_nt: TGCAGCACCGACAGCGGCTCCTACAATGAGCAGTTCTTC

v_call: TRBV5-1
j_call: TRBJ2-2
d_call: NA
clone_size: many
cdr3_aa: CASTPRGEAGELFF
cdr3_nt: TGCGCCAGCACCCCGCGGGGCGAGGCCGGGGAGCTGTTTTTT

v_call: TRBV6-1
j_call: TRBJ2-2
d_call: TRBD2
clone_size: many
cdr3_aa: CASSGLRLNTGELFF
cdr3_nt: TGTGCCAGCTCGGGACTACGATTGAACACCGGGGAGCTGTTTTTT

v_call: TRBV12-3/TRBV12-4
j_call: TRBJ2-5
d_call: TRBD1
clone_size: medium-sized
cdr3_aa: CASTVGQIQETQYF
cdr3_nt: TGTGCCAGCACCGTGGGACAGATCCAAGAGACCCAGTACTTC

v_call: TRBV4-3
j_call: TRBJ2-7
d_call: NA
clone_size: few
cdr3_aa: CASSRGYRTQGTEQYF
cdr3_nt: TGCGCCAGCAGCCGAGGGTATAGAACCCAGGGGACCGAGCAGTACTTC

v_call: TRBV29-1
j_call: TRBJ2-1
d_call: NA
clone_size: many
cdr3_aa: CSVGTGEDNEQFF
cdr3_nt: TGCAGCGTTGGCACAGGGGAGGACAATGAGCAGTTCTTC

v_call: TRBV20-1
j_call: TRBJ1-5
d_call: NA
clone_size: NA
cdr3_aa: CSAPGEGTGNQPQHF
cdr3_nt: TGCAGTGCTCCCGGGGAGGGGACGGGGAATCAGCCCCAGCATTTT

v_call: TRBV29-1
j_call: TRBJ2-7
d_call: TRBD1
clone_size: many
cdr3_aa: CSVEETGDRTYEQYF
cdr3_nt: TGCAGCGTTGAAGAAACAGGGGACCGAACCTACGAGCAGTACTTC

v_call: TRBV28
j_call: TRBJ2-7
d_call: NA
clone_size: many
cdr3_aa: CASSFGGSTYEQYF
cdr3_nt: TGTGCCAGCAGTTTCGGGGGATCAACCTACGAGCAGTACTTC

v_call: TRBV10-3
j_call: TRBJ1-1
d_call: NA
clone_size: many
cdr3_aa: CAISVSRVGNTEAFF
cdr3_nt: TGTGCCATCAGTGTTAGCAGGGTGGGGAACACTGAAGCTTTCTTT

v_call: TRBV11-3
j_call: TRBJ2-3
d_call: NA
clone_size: NA
cdr3_aa: CASSRQGGATDTQYF
cdr3_nt: TGTGCCAGCAGCCGACAAGGAGGGGCGACAGATACGCAGTATTTT

v_call: TRBV20-1
j_call: TRBJ2-5
d_call: TRBD1
clone_size: many
cdr3_aa: CSARANAGGGIQETQYF
cdr3_nt: TGCAGTGCTAGAGCCAACGCAGGGGGCGGGATTCAAGAGACCCAGTACTTC

v_call: TRBV5-1
j_call: TRBJ1-1
d_call: NA
clone_size: many
cdr3_aa: CASSPVGGNTEAFF
cdr3_nt: TGCGCCAGCAGCCCGGTGGGGGGGAACACTGAAGCTTTCTTT

v_call: TRBV14
j_call: TRBJ2-7
d_call: NA
clone_size: many
cdr3_aa: CASSQDRSHEQYF
cdr3_nt: TGTGCCAGCAGCCAAGATCGGTCCCACGAGCAGTACTTC

v_call: TRBV12-3/TRBV12-4
j_call: TRBJ1-6
d_call: TRBD1
clone_size: medium-sized
cdr3_aa: CASMKGTVNNSPLHF
cdr3_nt: TGTGCCAGCATGAAGGGGACAGTGAACAATTCACCCCTCCACTTT

v_call: TRBV5-1
j_call: TRBJ2-3
d_call: NA
clone_size: many
cdr3_aa: CASTWGGPPDTQYF
cdr3_nt: TGCGCCAGCACGTGGGGGGGGCCACCAGATACGCAGTATTTT